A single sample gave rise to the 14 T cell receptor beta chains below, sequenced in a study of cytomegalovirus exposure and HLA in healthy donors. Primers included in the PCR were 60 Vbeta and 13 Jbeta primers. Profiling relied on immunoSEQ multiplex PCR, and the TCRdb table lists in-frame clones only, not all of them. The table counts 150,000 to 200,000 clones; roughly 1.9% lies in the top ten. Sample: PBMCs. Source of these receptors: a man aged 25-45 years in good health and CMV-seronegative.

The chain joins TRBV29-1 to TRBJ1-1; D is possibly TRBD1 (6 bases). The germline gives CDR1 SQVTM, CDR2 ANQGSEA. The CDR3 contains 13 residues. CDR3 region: CRTGGLMNTEAFF. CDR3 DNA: TGCAGGACGGGGGGCCTCATGAACACTGAAGCTTTCTTT.

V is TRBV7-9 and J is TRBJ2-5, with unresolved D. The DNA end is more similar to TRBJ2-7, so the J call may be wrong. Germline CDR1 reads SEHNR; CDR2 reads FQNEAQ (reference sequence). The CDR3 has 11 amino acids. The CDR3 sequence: CASSLESEQYF. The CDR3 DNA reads TGTGCCAGCAGCTTGGAGTCCGAGCAGTACTTC.

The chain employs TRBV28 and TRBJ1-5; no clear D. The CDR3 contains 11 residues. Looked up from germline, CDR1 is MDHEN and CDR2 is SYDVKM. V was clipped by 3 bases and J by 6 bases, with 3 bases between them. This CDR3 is CASSFSQPQHF. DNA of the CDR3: TGTGCCAGCAGTTTTAGTCAGCCCCAGCATTTT.

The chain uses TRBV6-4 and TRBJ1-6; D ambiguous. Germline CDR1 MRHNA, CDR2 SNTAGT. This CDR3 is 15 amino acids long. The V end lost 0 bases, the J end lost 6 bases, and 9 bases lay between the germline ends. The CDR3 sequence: CASSDSSEGNSPLHF. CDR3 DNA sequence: TGTGCCAGCAGTGACTCGTCCGAGGGTAATTCACCCCTCCACTTT.

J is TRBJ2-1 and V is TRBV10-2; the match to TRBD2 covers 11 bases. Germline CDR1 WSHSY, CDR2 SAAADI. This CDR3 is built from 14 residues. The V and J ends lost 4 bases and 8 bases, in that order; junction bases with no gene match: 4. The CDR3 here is CASSVSSGRYEQFF. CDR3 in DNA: TGCGCCAGCAGTGTGTCTAGCGGGAGGTATGAGCAGTTCTTC.

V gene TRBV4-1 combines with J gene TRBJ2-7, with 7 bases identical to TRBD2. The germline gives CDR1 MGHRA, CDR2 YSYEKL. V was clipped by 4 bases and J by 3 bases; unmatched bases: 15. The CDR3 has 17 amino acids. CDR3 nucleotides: TGCGCCAGCAGCCTCCTATTCTTAGCGGGCCGCTACTACGAGCAGTACTTC. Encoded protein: CASSLLFLAGRYYEQYF.

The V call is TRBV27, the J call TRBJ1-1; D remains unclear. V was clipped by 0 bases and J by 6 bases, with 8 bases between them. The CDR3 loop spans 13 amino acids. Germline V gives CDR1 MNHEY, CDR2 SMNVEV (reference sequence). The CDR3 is CASSLSGNPEAFF. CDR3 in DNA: TGTGCCAGCAGTTTATCGGGCAATCCTGAAGCTTTCTTT.

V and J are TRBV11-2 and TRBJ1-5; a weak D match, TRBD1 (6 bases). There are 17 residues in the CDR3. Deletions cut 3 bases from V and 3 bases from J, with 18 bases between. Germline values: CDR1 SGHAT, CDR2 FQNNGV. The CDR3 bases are TGTGCCAGCAGCTTTCGTATACGGGGGGCTGTCAATCAGCCCCAGCATTTT. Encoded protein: CASSFRIRGAVNQPQHF.

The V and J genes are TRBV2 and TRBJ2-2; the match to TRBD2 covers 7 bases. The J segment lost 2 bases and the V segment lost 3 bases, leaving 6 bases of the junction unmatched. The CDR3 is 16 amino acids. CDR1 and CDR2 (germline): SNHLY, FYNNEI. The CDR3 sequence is CASSDPPSGNTGELFF. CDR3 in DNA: TGTGCCAGCAGTGATCCCCCTAGCGGAAACACCGGGGAGCTGTTTTTT.

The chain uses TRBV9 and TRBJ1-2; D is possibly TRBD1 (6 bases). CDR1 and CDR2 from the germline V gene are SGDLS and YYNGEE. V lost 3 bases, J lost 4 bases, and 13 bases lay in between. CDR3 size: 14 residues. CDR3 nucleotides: TGTGCCAGCAGCGCCCGGGACACAAGCTATGGCTACACCTTC. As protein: CASSARDTSYGYTF.

The CDR3: CASTSGTGVSYGYTF. CDR3 nucleotides: TGTGCCAGCACTTCCGGGACAGGGGTTAGCTATGGCTACACCTTC. V is TRBV18 and J is TRBJ1-2, with 10 bases identical to TRBD1. The CDR3 consists of 15 residues. V was clipped by 8 bases and J by 4 bases; unmatched bases: 10. The germline CDR1 and CDR2 sequences are KGHSH and LQKENI.

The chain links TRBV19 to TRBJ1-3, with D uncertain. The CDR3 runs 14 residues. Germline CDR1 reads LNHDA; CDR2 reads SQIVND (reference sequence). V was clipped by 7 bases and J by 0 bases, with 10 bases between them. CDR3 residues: CASTGMGSGNTIYF. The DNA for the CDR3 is TGTGCCAGTACGGGAATGGGCTCTGGAAACACCATATATTTT.

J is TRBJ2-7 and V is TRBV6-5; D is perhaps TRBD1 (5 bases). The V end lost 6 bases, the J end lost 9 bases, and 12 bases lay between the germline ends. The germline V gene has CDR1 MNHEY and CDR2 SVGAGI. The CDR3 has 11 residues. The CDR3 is CASRRQSRQYF. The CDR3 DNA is TGTGCCAGCAGAAGACAGTCCCGGCAGTACTTC.

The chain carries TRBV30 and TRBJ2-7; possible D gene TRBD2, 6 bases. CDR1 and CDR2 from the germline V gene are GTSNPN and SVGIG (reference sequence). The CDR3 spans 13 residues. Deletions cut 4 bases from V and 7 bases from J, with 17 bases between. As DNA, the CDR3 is TGTGCCTGGACGGAGGGCCCCTACCTGGAGCAGTACTTC. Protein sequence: CAWTEGPYLEQYF.